The following is a TCR beta chain sequence with its context. This entry belongs to a study of CD8 T cells in ankylosing spondylitis. A single record per CDR3 protein comes from TCRdb applying MiXCR to the 5' RACE reads. This repertoire shows approximately 200,000 distinct CDR3 sequences, 10% to 15% found once; its top ten account for 16%. The sequenced sample was blood, either unsorted or a sorted T cell fraction (not recorded which). This clonotype was obtained from a male donor with ankylosing spondylitis or in good health (not recorded which).

CDR3 residues: CASSLGGILYEQYF. CDR3 DNA: TGTGCCAGCAGTTTAGGGGGAATTCTCTACGAGCAGTACTTC. This chain uses TRBV27 with TRBJ2-7; D tentatively reads TRBD1 or TRBD2 (5 bases each). The CDR3 extends over 14 amino acids. Germline V lookup: CDR1 MNHEY, CDR2 SMNVEV (reference sequence). V dropped 2 bases and J dropped 3 bases, with 11 bases sitting between them.